This entry lists 4 T cell receptor beta chains sequenced from one sample in a study of blood T cells in healthy people across ages. Using a J-beta primer mix together with a sample-barcoded 5' primer, a second PCR was run for roughly 7 to 11 cycles. MiXCR, applied by TCRdb to the 5' RACE reads, yields one record per CDR3 protein. The table has under 850,000 distinct CDR3 sequences, around 36% seen once. The material sequenced was blood. Receptors were obtained from a man between 18 and 35 years old in good health.

This clonotype came up many times. This chain connects TRBV25-1 to TRBJ2-3; 7 positions agree with TRBD2. Per the germline V gene, CDR1 is MGHDK and CDR2 is SYGVNS. The CDR3 length is 13 residues. Trimming cost V 5 bases and J 5 bases; bases outside gene matches: 4. In DNA form, the CDR3 reads TGTGCCAGCAGTCCTACGGGAGGAGATACGCAGTATTTT. Its translation: CASSPTGGDTQYF.

This chain uses TRBV29-1 with TRBJ2-1; 11 bases fit TRBD2. The CDR3 is 16 residues long. The V gene end was trimmed by 6 bases and the J gene end by 3 bases; junction bases not matched to a gene: 10. Germline CDR1 is SQVTM and CDR2 is ANQGSEA. CDR3 region: CSVDTSGGKIYNEQFF. CDR3 bases: TGCAGCGTCGATACTAGCGGGGGAAAGATCTACAATGAGCAGTTCTTC.

The chain's CDR3 is CSATKGGATPYEQYF. Here the CDR3 DNA reads TGCAGTGCTACTAAAGGGGGGGCTACCCCCTACGAGCAGTACTTC. The chain joins TRBV20-1 to TRBJ2-7, with D tentatively TRBD2 (7 bases). This CDR3 is 15 amino acids long. Trimming cost V 4 bases and J 2 bases, with 18 bases left between them. The germline V gene has CDR1 DFQATT and CDR2 SNEGSKA (reference sequence).

Comments on this clonotype: Possible read error: a much larger clone is one base away. V usage is TRBV20-1 and J usage is TRBJ2-3, with D possibly being TRBD2 (5 bases). Germline V CDR1 and CDR2: DFQATT, SNEGSKA (reference sequence). CDR3 length: 14 amino acids. V was trimmed by 0 bases and J by 4 bases, leaving 11 bases between them. The CDR3 DNA reads TGCAGTGCTAGAGACGCGTTCGGGGCAGATACGCAGTATTTT. It encodes CSARDAFGADTQYF.